The 24 T cell receptor beta chains listed next were all sequenced from one sample in a study of blood T cell repertoires in COVID-19. Produced via immunoSEQ multiplex PCR; TCRdb's table is partial and in-frame only. The sample gives about 210,000 clones, 70% to 90% of which show up once; less than 6.5% is in the top ten. Sequenced material: peripheral blood. Receptors originate from a man between 45 and 60 years old with COVID-19, enrolled during active disease.

The chain carries TRBV3-1 (or the pseudogene TRBV3-2) and TRBJ1-3; TRBD1 agrees at 8 bases. This CDR3 region has 14 residues. Trimming cost V 6 bases and J 7 bases; bases outside gene matches: 8. Per the germline V gene, CDR1 is LGHDT and CDR2 is YNNKEL (reference sequence). The CDR3 here is CASSRKTGANTIYF. DNA of the CDR3: TGTGCCAGCAGTCGTAAGACAGGGGCCAACACCATATATTTT.

The V and J genes are TRBV5-1 and TRBJ2-1; D is undetermined. The germline gives CDR1 SGHRS, CDR2 YFSETQ. V was shortened by 3 bases and J by 0 bases, with 13 bases between the two germline ends. There are 16 residues in the CDR3. In DNA form, the CDR3 reads TGCGCCAGCAGCTCCTTACACGTAAGCTCCTACAATGAGCAGTTCTTC. Translation gives CASSSLHVSSYNEQFF.

CDR3 DNA: TGCAGCGTAGCGGACGGAAACTATGGCTACACCTTC. It specifies CSVADGNYGYTF. The rearrangement links TRBV29-1 to TRBJ1-2; no firm D call. CDR1 is SQVTM and CDR2 is ANQGSEA in the germline V gene. The CDR3 contains 12 residues. Trimming removed 6 bases from V and 2 bases from J, with 10 bases in between.

The chain couples TRBV27 to TRBJ2-1; 7 nucleotides match TRBD1. J was trimmed by 8 bases and V by 8 bases; bases with no gene match: 15. CDR3 length: 15 residues. The germline V gene has CDR1 MNHEY and CDR2 SMNVEV (reference sequence). The CDR3 loop reads CASAKSRQGVYEQFF. CDR3 coding DNA: TGTGCCAGCGCTAAATCCCGACAGGGAGTTTATGAGCAGTTCTTC.

This clone appeared once. The chain combines TRBV4-1 with TRBJ1-1; a weak D match, TRBD1 (5 bases). V was clipped by 4 bases and J by 4 bases, with 16 bases between them. Germline values: CDR1 MGHRA, CDR2 YSYEKL. This CDR3 comprises 15 residues. Written as DNA, the CDR3 is TGCGCCAGCAGCCTAGAAAGGGGTCGGAGCACTGAAGCTTTCTTT. It encodes CASSLERGRSTEAFF.

V usage is TRBV3-1 (or the pseudogene TRBV3-2) and J usage is TRBJ1-5, with TRBD1 matching 7 bases. This CDR3 is built from 14 residues. CDR1 and CDR2 from the germline V gene are LGHDT and YNNKEL (reference sequence). V trimming: 2 bases; J trimming: 9 bases; junction bases outside the gene matches: 7. The CDR3 nucleotides read TGTGCCAGCAGCCAAATCGGGACAGATCGGCCCCAGCATTTT. Protein sequence: CASSQIGTDRPQHF.

The chain couples TRBV14 to TRBJ1-2, with TRBD1 identical over 10 bases. With 5 bases clipped from V and 0 bases from J, the junction kept 6 bases outside the gene matches. Germline V gene data show CDR1 as SGHDN and CDR2 as FVKESK. CDR3 length: 16 residues. The DNA for the CDR3 is TGTGCCAGCAGCATGGGACAGGGGAGAGCTAACTATGGCTACACCTTC. Translated: CASSMGQGRANYGYTF.

As concerns this clone: Other DNA sequences within the sample encode an identical CDR3. J is TRBJ1-2 and V is TRBV2; the D is unclear. CDR1 and CDR2 from the germline V gene are SNHLY and FYNNEI. The CDR3 runs to 11 residues. The V gene lost 5 bases and the J gene lost 4 bases, with 5 bases spanning the gap. DNA for the CDR3: TGTGCCAGCAGTAGAGCCTATGGCTACACCTTC. This sequence encodes CASSRAYGYTF.

CDR3 bases: TGCGCCAGCAGTCAAACTCGGACAGACCTAGCCAAAAACATTCAGTACTTC. Translating it yields CASSQTRTDLAKNIQYF. The chain recombines TRBV23-1 with TRBJ2-4; a weak D match, TRBD1 (6 bases). Being an ORF, TRBV23-1 has a function that is uncertain. The CDR3 spans 17 residues. V was cut by 2 bases and J by 0 bases, with 14 bases left in between.

There are a few counts of this clone. The rearrangement links TRBV7-2 to TRBJ1-1; possible D gene TRBD1, 6 bases. The CDR3 totals 13 residues. Germline lookup yields CDR1 SGHTA and CDR2 FQGNSA. V was clipped by 4 bases and J by 2 bases, with 8 bases between them. The CDR3 nucleotides are TGTGCCAGCAGCTCACAGGGCAACACTGAAGCTTTCTTT. This sequence encodes CASSSQGNTEAFF.

The chain employs TRBV20-1 and TRBJ2-1; D gene ambiguous. Germline loops: CDR1 DFQATT, CDR2 SNEGSKA (reference sequence). V dropped 5 bases and J dropped 4 bases, with 3 bases sitting between them. The CDR3 runs to 10 residues. The CDR3: CSAPYNEQFF. CDR3 nucleotides: TGCAGTGCTCCTTACAATGAGCAGTTCTTC.

This clone was recorded a few times. The genes are TRBV28 and TRBJ2-5; no definite D call. The V end was cut by 4 bases, the J end by 5 bases, with 14 bases between. The CDR3 spans 14 residues. The germline CDR1 and CDR2 sequences are MDHEN and SYDVKM. CDR3 loop: CASSSHQVLETQYF. The DNA for the CDR3 is TGTGCCAGCAGTTCTCACCAGGTATTGGAGACCCAGTACTTC.

This chain links TRBV5-1 with TRBJ1-1, with D maybe TRBD1 (5 bases). Trimming left V 7 bases short and J 1 base short, with 14 bases between. The CDR3 length is 14 residues. Germline CDR1 SGHRS, CDR2 YFSETQ. DNA for the CDR3: TGCGCCAGCGGCCCCGGGGGTCCGAACACTGAAGCTTTCTTT. It is translated as CASGPGGPNTEAFF.

The V call is TRBV2, the J call TRBJ1-3; D is possibly TRBD1 (5 bases). CDR1 is SNHLY and CDR2 is FYNNEI in the germline V gene. The CDR3 has 15 amino acids. V shed 7 bases and J shed 1 base, with 14 bases lying between them. The CDR3 DNA reads TGTGCCAGCAAAGACAGAAGAACTTCTGGAAACACCATATATTTT. This encodes CASKDRRTSGNTIYF.

This chain uses TRBV4-1 with TRBJ2-2; D possibly corresponds to TRBD2 (6 bases). The germline V gene encodes CDR1 MGHRA and CDR2 YSYEKL. This CDR3 is 14 amino acids long. V was trimmed by 3 bases and J by 3 bases, leaving 8 bases between them. CDR3 loop: CASSQSGYTGELFF. The DNA for the CDR3 is TGCGCCAGCAGCCAGAGCGGGTACACCGGGGAGCTGTTTTTT.

The chain employs TRBV7-8 and TRBJ1-1; TRBD1 aligns across 9 bases. Germline V gene data show CDR1 as SGHVS and CDR2 as FQNEAQ. J was trimmed by 4 bases and V by 4 bases; bases with no gene match: 7. This CDR3 is 15 amino acids long. CDR3 in amino acids: CASSSRDREGTEAFF. CDR3 coding DNA: TGTGCCAGCAGCTCCCGGGACAGGGAGGGCACTGAAGCTTTCTTT.

This rearrangement joins TRBV28 to TRBJ2-7, with a weak D call TRBD1 (6 bases). The CDR3 length is 14 residues. The V gene lost 8 bases and the J gene lost 3 bases, with 17 bases spanning the gap. Germline CDR1 reads MDHEN; CDR2 reads SYDVKM. The chain's CDR3 is CASQRTVQDYEQYF. The CDR3 bases are TGTGCCAGCCAAAGGACAGTCCAGGACTACGAGCAGTACTTC.

This clone was observed a handful of times. The chain has TRBV19 and TRBJ2-1, with 7 bases lining up with TRBD1. The CDR3 is 13 amino acids. J lost 9 bases, V lost 5 bases, and 7 bases had no gene match. The germline gives CDR1 LNHDA, CDR2 SQIVND (reference sequence). CDR3 residues: CASSRDSDFEQFF. The CDR3 nucleotides read TGTGCCAGTAGTCGGGACAGCGACTTTGAGCAGTTCTTC.

The chain employs TRBV1 and TRBJ1-5. TRBV1 is recorded as a pseudogene. This CDR3 has 13 residues. CDR3 nucleotides: TGCACCCGTTACTTCCGGGACAATCAGCCCCAGCATTTT. This translates into CTRYFRDNQPQHF.

This clone was observed a few times. The chain links TRBV4-3 to TRBJ1-1; D possibly corresponds to TRBD1 (5 bases). The CDR3 is made up of 13 amino acids. Trimming removed 0 bases from V and 6 bases from J, with 8 bases in between. Germline V gene sequence: CDR1 LGHNA, CDR2 YSLEER. The CDR3 DNA follows: TGCGCCAGCAGCCAAGATTTAGGGGCTGAAGCTTTCTTT. Its translation: CASSQDLGAEAFF.

The CDR3 loop is CASSQVVQANYGYTF. The DNA of the CDR3 is TGCGCCAGCAGCCAAGTGGTCCAGGCTAACTATGGCTACACCTTC. The rearrangement links TRBV4-1 to TRBJ1-2; D gene uncertain. Trimming took 1 base from V and 0 from J, leaving 9 bases between them. The CDR3 runs to 15 residues. The germline V gene has CDR1 MGHRA and CDR2 YSYEKL.

V gene TRBV5-1 combines with J gene TRBJ2-1; 10 bases map to TRBD2. This CDR3 is built from 14 residues. With V trimmed by 5 bases and J by 4 bases, 3 bases remained unmatched. Germline CDR1 and CDR2: SGHRS and YFSETQ. The CDR3: CASSLAGAYNEQFF. Written as DNA, the CDR3 is TGCGCCAGCAGTCTAGCGGGGGCTTACAATGAGCAGTTCTTC.

CDR3 sequence reads: CASSFHGDTQYF. The CDR3, as DNA: TGTGCCAGTAGTTTTCATGGCGATACGCAGTATTTT. The rearrangement joins TRBV19 to TRBJ2-3, with D hard to call. CDR1 is LNHDA and CDR2 is SQIVND in the germline V gene (reference sequence). The CDR3 has 12 residues. Between the trimmed V and J ends, which lost 5 bases and 6 bases, there was a span of 9 bases.

The chain recombines TRBV7-9 with TRBJ2-2; unclear D gene. The length of the CDR3 is 16 residues. The ends were cut back, 2 bases at V and 0 bases at J, with 10 bases in the middle. The V gene's germline CDR1 is SEHNR and CDR2 FQNEAQ (reference sequence). The CDR3 region is CASSLWPGANTGELFF. The CDR3 DNA follows: TGTGCCAGCAGCTTATGGCCTGGTGCGAACACCGGGGAGCTGTTTTTT.